This entry lists 21 T cell receptor beta chains sequenced from one sample in a study of monozygotic twins with inflammatory bowel disease. TCRdb re-called the 5' RACE reads and shows each CDR3 protein once, DNA omitted. The sample totals roughly 330,000 distinct CDR3 sequences. Sequencing was performed on blood. The receptors come from a human donor with ulcerative colitis or Crohn's disease, or a healthy co-twin of an affected twin (not recorded which).

The chain employs TRBV3-1 and TRBJ2-7; the D gene TCRdb calls, TRBD2, cannot be checked with no DNA. CDR1 LGHDT and CDR2 YNNKEL come from the germline V gene (reference sequence). The CDR3 covers 16 residues. The CDR3 reads CASSPHAGGSSYEQYF.

This chain connects TRBV5-1 to TRBJ1-3. Looked up from germline, CDR1 is SGHRS and CDR2 is YFSETQ. The CDR3 runs to 16 residues. The CDR3 is CASSLRSRGSGNTIYF.

The gene calls are TRBV27 and TRBJ1-3; TCRdb returns TRBD1, unconfirmable since there is no DNA. Germline CDR1 reads MNHEY; CDR2 reads SMNVEV (reference sequence). CDR3 size: 17 residues. The CDR3 here is CASKASGQGASGNTIYF.

The chain is built from TRBV5-5 and TRBJ2-1; TCRdb calls TRBD2, which cannot be checked without DNA. The CDR3 has 14 amino acids. The V gene's germline CDR1 is SGHKS and CDR2 YYEKEE (reference sequence). CDR3 residues: CASSLPGGGNEQFF.

The chain uses TRBV20-1 and TRBJ2-3; TCRdb lists TRBD1, though no DNA is available to test this call. Germline loops: CDR1 DFQATT, CDR2 SNEGSKA (reference sequence). The CDR3 length is 15 residues. CDR3 amino acids: CSARDWGVGADTQYF.

The V call is TRBV5-4, the J call TRBJ2-2; TCRdb's D call, TRBD1, is unchecked because there is no DNA. There are 14 residues in the CDR3. Germline V gives CDR1 SGHNT, CDR2 YYREEE (reference sequence). CDR3 protein: CASSYGTEGGELFF.

The CDR3 sequence: CASTMAPGVNTEAFF. The rearrangement joins TRBV12-3 or TRBV12-4 to TRBJ1-1; TCRdb indicates TRBD1, and absent DNA this call remains unverified. CDR3 length: 15 amino acids.

This chain uses TRBV20-1 with TRBJ2-2. Per germline, CDR1 DFQATT and CDR2 SNEGSKA (reference sequence). The CDR3 is 13 residues long. CDR3 loop: CSARAGYTGELFF.

This chain connects TRBV15 to TRBJ2-6. The CDR3 consists of 16 residues. Looked up from germline, CDR1 is LNHNV and CDR2 is YYDKDF (reference sequence). This CDR3 is CATSNQTDSGANVLTF.

The chain links TRBV6-2 or TRBV6-3 to TRBJ1-5; TCRdb lists TRBD1, though no DNA is available to test this call. CDR3 length: 17 residues. The germline V gene encodes CDR1 MNHEY and CDR2 SVGEGT. This chain's CDR3 is CASSKSETGPDNQPQHF.

The J gene is TRBJ2-3, the V gene TRBV10-3; no DNA is available, so the TRBD1 call from TCRdb remains unchecked. This CDR3 is 18 amino acids long. CDR1 and CDR2 (germline): ENHRY, SYGVKD. The CDR3 reads CAISEPGGGRNPPDTQYF.

The CDR3 loop reads CASSFGPSPRETQYF. J is TRBJ2-5 and V is TRBV5-6. Looked up from germline, CDR1 is SGHDT and CDR2 is YYEEEE. The CDR3 is 15 residues long.

V is TRBV12-3 or TRBV12-4 and J is TRBJ2-7. The CDR3 loop spans 13 amino acids. CDR3 protein: CASSLQSRYEQYF.

This chain connects TRBV24-1 to TRBJ2-2; no DNA is available, so the TRBD1 call from TCRdb remains unchecked. The CDR3 has 15 residues. Per germline, CDR1 KGHDR and CDR2 SFDVKD. CDR3: CATSDGGRGTGELFF.

The chain combines TRBV2 with TRBJ1-5. Germline loops: CDR1 SNHLY, CDR2 FYNNEI. The CDR3 runs 13 residues. The CDR3 sequence is CASRDSSNQPQHF. Full variable domain (remainder filled in from reference TRBV2 and TRBJ1-5): EPEVTQTPSHQVTQMGQEVILRCVPISNHLYFYWYRQILGQKVEFLVSFYNNEISEKSEIFDDQFSVERPDGSNFTLKIRSTKLEDSAMYFCASRDSSNQPQHFGDGTRLSIL.

The chain combines TRBV6-5 with TRBJ2-1. The CDR3 length is 16 residues. Germline V CDR1 and CDR2: MNHEY, SVGAGI. CDR3 sequence reads: CASSYLGITTYNEQFF.

The chain uses TRBV6-1 and TRBJ2-7; lacking DNA, the TRBD2 call made by TCRdb goes unchecked. The CDR3 is 14 amino acids. Germline values: CDR1 MNHNS, CDR2 SASEGT. The CDR3 loop reads CASSEGRPGYEQYF.

The chain combines TRBV6-6 with TRBJ2-7; TCRdb indicates TRBD1, and absent DNA this call remains unverified. Germline V gene sequence: CDR1 MNHNY, CDR2 SVGAGI (reference sequence). CDR3 length equals 13 residues. CDR3 loop: CASSYSGQPEQYF.

This clonotype counts as medium-sized by frequency. The V and J genes are TRBV28 and TRBJ1-6; there is no DNA to check the TCRdb D call of TRBD1. Germline lookup yields CDR1 MDHEN and CDR2 SYDVKM. The CDR3 extends over 14 amino acids. This chain's CDR3 is CASSPDRVYSPLHF.

This chain uses TRBV2 with TRBJ2-5. The V gene's germline CDR1 is SNHLY and CDR2 FYNNEI. CDR3 size: 11 residues. The CDR3 protein is CASLRVETQYF.

The chain links TRBV5-1 to TRBJ2-4. Germline values: CDR1 SGHRS, CDR2 YFSETQ. The CDR3 runs to 14 residues. The CDR3 sequence is CASSFDQWRNIQYF.